The 22 T cell receptor beta chains reported below all come from one sample, sequenced in a study of control samples from healthy donors and cancer patients (dated by TCRdb to between 2020 and 2021). Receptor libraries were prepared by the immunoSEQ multiplex PCR assay. TCRdb took over this immuneACCESS table, retaining in-frame rearrangements with V and J assigned. Such tables are incomplete; in checked studies, under half of the missing clones stem from an unresolved V gene, and the remainder is unexplained. The sample table holds about 140,000 clones, of which about 91% were seen once. Clones ranked in the top ten supply roughly 3.2% of the sample. The sequenced sample was blood. These receptors came from a man aged 25 to 45 in good health.

This chain uses TRBV3-1 (or the pseudogene TRBV3-2) with TRBJ2-7; 8 bases map to TRBD1. Trimming at V came to 1 base and at J to 5 bases, leaving 10 bases not matched to a gene. The germline CDR1 and CDR2 sequences are LGHDT and YNNKEL (reference sequence). The CDR3 has 16 residues. CDR3 residues: CASSQVMFAGGDEQYF. In DNA, the CDR3 is TGTGCCAGCAGCCAAGTCATGTTTGCAGGGGGCGACGAGCAGTACTTC.

The chain links TRBV11-2 to TRBJ2-3; 8 bases match TRBD2. The CDR3 has 15 residues. Germline V gene lookup returns CDR1 SGHAT and CDR2 FQNNGV. V was clipped by 0 bases and J by 3 bases; unmatched bases: 2. CDR3 loop: CASSLEGGGTDTQYF. Here the CDR3 DNA reads TGTGCCAGCAGCTTAGAGGGCGGGGGGACAGATACGCAGTATTTT.

The chain joins TRBV5-1 to TRBJ2-1, with 7 positions matching TRBD1. V lost 3 bases, J lost 7 bases, and 10 bases stayed unmatched. This CDR3 spans 15 amino acids. CDR1 and CDR2 (germline): SGHRS, YFSETQ. The CDR3 protein is CASSSPRGTANEQFF. In nucleotides, the CDR3 is TGCGCCAGCAGCTCTCCACGAGGGACAGCGAATGAGCAGTTCTTC.

This chain connects TRBV27 to TRBJ1-2; TRBD1 agrees at 9 bases. After removal of 6 bases from V and 4 bases from J, the junction contained 6 bases not matched to a gene. Germline V CDR1 and CDR2: MNHEY, SMNVEV (reference sequence). The CDR3 has 14 amino acids. CDR3: CASSFTGGSYGYTF. CDR3 nucleotide sequence: TGTGCCAGCAGCTTTACAGGGGGCAGCTATGGCTACACCTTC.

The chain links TRBV11-3 to TRBJ2-3, with 8 bases matching TRBD1. Trimming took 5 bases from V and 6 from J; bases not matched to a gene: 16. Per the germline V gene, CDR1 is SGHNT and CDR2 is YENEEA. The length of the CDR3 is 17 residues. CDR3: CASSLYPPGGEGDTQYF. The CDR3, as DNA: TGTGCCAGCAGCCTTTACCCCCCAGGGGGCGAAGGGGATACGCAGTATTTT.

This chain connects TRBV30 to TRBJ2-3; 9 bases align to TRBD2. Germline lookup yields CDR1 GTSNPN and CDR2 SVGIG (reference sequence). V gave up 2 bases and J gave up 4 bases; unmatched junction bases: 10. The CDR3 has 16 amino acids. The CDR3 DNA sequence: TGTGCCTGGAGTCGGCAAGCGGGGGGTGGAGCAGATACGCAGTATTTT. It yields the protein CAWSRQAGGGADTQYF.

V and J are TRBV5-4 and TRBJ1-1; D is ambiguous. Deletions cut 4 bases from V and 2 bases from J, with 12 bases between. CDR3 length: 14 residues. From germline, CDR1 is SGHNT and CDR2 YYREEE (reference sequence). CDR3 nucleotide sequence: TGTGCCAGCAGCCCGGAGGGCAGCAACACTGAAGCTTTCTTT. It codes for CASSPEGSNTEAFF.

The chain employs TRBV21-1 and TRBJ2-7. TRBV21-1 is listed as a pseudogene. CDR3 length: 13 amino acids. CDR3 coding DNA: TGTGCCAGCAGTTCAAATTGGTCCTACGAGCAGTACTTC. Protein sequence: CASSSNWSYEQYF.

The genes are TRBV5-4 and TRBJ2-2; D not resolved. The ends were cut back, 0 bases at V and 1 base at J, with 7 bases in the middle. Germline V gene data show CDR1 as SGHNT and CDR2 as YYREEE (reference sequence). CDR3 length equals 15 residues. The CDR3 loop reads CASSLGTLNTGELFF. In nucleotides, the CDR3 is TGTGCCAGCAGCTTGGGCACCCTGAACACCGGGGAGCTGTTTTTT. Full variable domain (rest looked up from reference TRBV5-4 and TRBJ2-2): ETGVTQSPTHLIKTRGQQVTLRCSSQSGHNTVSWYQQALGQGPQFIFQYYREEENGRGNFPPRFSGLQFPNYSSELNVNALELDDSALYLCASSLGTLNTGELFFGEGSRLTVL.

J is TRBJ1-5 and V is TRBV6-5, with D possibly matching TRBD1 (5 bases). This CDR3 contains 14 residues. Germline V CDR1 and CDR2: MNHEY, SVGAGI. Trimming pared 6 bases from V and 8 bases from J, leaving 17 bases between. The CDR3 loop is CASSMTDAWKPQHF. The CDR3 DNA follows: TGTGCCAGCAGCATGACAGACGCGTGGAAGCCCCAGCATTTT.

The rearrangement joins TRBV4-1 to TRBJ1-1, with D uncertain. V was shortened by 0 bases and J by 1 base, with 9 bases between the two germline ends. Germline V gene sequence: CDR1 MGHRA, CDR2 YSYEKL. The CDR3 is 15 residues long. The DNA of the CDR3 is TGCGCCAGCAGCCAAGATAGCCCGGAGAACACTGAAGCTTTCTTT. This gives the protein CASSQDSPENTEAFF.

J is TRBJ2-2 and V is TRBV24-1; D may be TRBD2 (6 bases). Trimming took off 12 bases at V and 0 bases at J, with 13 bases between the two ends. In germline, CDR1 is KGHDR, CDR2 SFDVKD. The CDR3 extends over 14 amino acids. The CDR3 coding sequence is TGTGCCGTCGGGACTCTCGCGAACACCGGGGAGCTGTTTTTT. This sequence encodes CAVGTLANTGELFF.

This chain links TRBV6-1 with TRBJ2-1; D is uncertain. This CDR3 contains 15 residues. V was trimmed by 0 bases and J by 4 bases, leaving 10 bases between them. CDR1 is MNHNS, CDR2 SASEGT, per germline. The chain's CDR3 is CASSEALDDYNEQFF. CDR3 bases: TGTGCCAGCAGTGAAGCGCTTGACGATTACAATGAGCAGTTCTTC.

J is TRBJ1-6 and V is TRBV9; D perhaps matches TRBD1 (6 bases). The ends were cut back, 3 bases at V and 4 bases at J, with 11 bases in the middle. Germline V gene data show CDR1 as SGDLS and CDR2 as YYNGEE. The CDR3 loop spans 15 amino acids. For the CDR3, the DNA is TGTGCCAGCAGCGGCCACGGACAGTATAATTCACCCCTCCACTTT. Translated: CASSGHGQYNSPLHF.

The gene calls are TRBV6-5 and TRBJ2-2; 8 nucleotides agree with TRBD1. Germline V gene lookup returns CDR1 MNHEY and CDR2 SVGAGI. V dropped 9 bases and J dropped 7; count of bases not matched to a gene: 7. The CDR3 consists of 13 residues. The CDR3 DNA reads as TGTGCCAGTACAGGGGGATCTGTCGGGGAGCTGTTTTTT. It codes for CASTGGSVGELFF.

The chain combines TRBV24-1 with TRBJ2-7; no clear D gene. The CDR3 runs to 16 residues. Per germline, CDR1 KGHDR and CDR2 SFDVKD. V lost 3 bases and J 5 bases, leaving 19 bases between the germline ends. The CDR3 loop is CATSDAQSSTRDEQYF. The CDR3 nucleotides are TGTGCCACCAGTGATGCACAAAGCTCCACCCGGGACGAGCAGTACTTC.

This chain uses TRBV12-2 with TRBJ2-3; the table's D call, TRBD2, has no DNA check behind it. TRBV12-2 is a pseudogene segment. The CDR3 totals 15 residues. CDR3 region: CASRSSGGETDTQYF. The CDR3 DNA sequence: TGTGCAAGTCGCTCCAGTGGGGGGGAGACAGATACGCAGTATTTT.

The rearrangement joins TRBV27 to TRBJ2-5, with 9 positions matching TRBD2. The germline gives CDR1 MNHEY, CDR2 SMNVEV (reference sequence). This CDR3 spans 15 amino acids. Losses at the gene ends were 1 base for V and 3 bases for J; bases not matched to a gene: 3. The CDR3 reads CASSLLGGGEETQYF. CDR3 bases: TGTGCCAGCAGTTTATTGGGCGGGGGGGAAGAGACCCAGTACTTC.

Written as DNA, the CDR3 is TGTGCCAGCAGTAGATACACTGAAGCTTTCTTT. Translated: CASSRYTEAFF. This chain links TRBV6-5 with TRBJ1-1; no firm D call. The CDR3 spans 11 residues. The germline gives CDR1 MNHEY, CDR2 SVGAGI. Trimming took off 5 bases at V and 3 bases at J, with 4 bases between the two ends.

The V and J genes are TRBV7-3 and TRBJ2-1; D unclear. V lost 5 bases and J 10 bases, leaving 15 bases between the germline ends. Germline CDR1 SGHTA, CDR2 FQGTGA. The CDR3 is made up of 13 amino acids. The CDR3 region has the DNA TGTGCCAGCAGCCCCGGACCTTCTGGCGAGCAGTTCTTC. Protein sequence: CASSPGPSGEQFF.

V usage is TRBV7-9 and J usage is TRBJ1-4; no firm D call. There are 15 residues in the CDR3. Trimming removed 6 bases at V and 2 bases at J, with 13 bases between. Per germline, CDR1 SEHNR and CDR2 FQNEAQ (reference sequence). The CDR3 spells CASSFGGRTNEKLFF. DNA for the CDR3: TGTGCCAGCAGTTTTGGTGGCAGGACTAATGAAAAACTGTTTTTT.

This clone appeared a single time. This chain links TRBV15 with TRBJ1-3; D is undetermined. Looked up from germline, CDR1 is LNHNV and CDR2 is YYDKDF (reference sequence). CDR3 length equals 14 residues. Deletions cut 3 bases from V and 0 bases from J, with 6 bases between. The CDR3 nucleotides are TGTGCCACCAGCAGTCGAGTCTCTGGAAACACCATATATTTT. It yields the protein CATSSRVSGNTIYF.